This TCR beta chain was found in a study of blood T cell repertoires in COVID-19. Study details: Samples of COVID-19 (acute and convalescent) were obtained from the United States, Italy and Spain.

This CDR3 region has 14 residues. The junction had 6 bases not matched to a gene; V was cut back by 3 bases and J by 7 bases. The germline gives CDR1 SGHKS, CDR2 YYEKEE (reference sequence). The method was immunoSEQ multiplex PCR; TCRdb's version includes in-frame clones alone and lacks a portion of them. The sample holds roughly 150,000 clones, 89% seen once. This rearrangement joins TRBV5-5 to TRBJ2-1; TRBD2 matches at 8 bases. The sequence came from a man in his sixties with acute or convalescent COVID-19. Material: peripheral blood. CDR3 sequence (DNA): TGTGCCAGCAGCTCGGGGGGGGCCGTGAATGAGCAGTTCTTC. Encoded protein: CASSSGGAVNEQFF.